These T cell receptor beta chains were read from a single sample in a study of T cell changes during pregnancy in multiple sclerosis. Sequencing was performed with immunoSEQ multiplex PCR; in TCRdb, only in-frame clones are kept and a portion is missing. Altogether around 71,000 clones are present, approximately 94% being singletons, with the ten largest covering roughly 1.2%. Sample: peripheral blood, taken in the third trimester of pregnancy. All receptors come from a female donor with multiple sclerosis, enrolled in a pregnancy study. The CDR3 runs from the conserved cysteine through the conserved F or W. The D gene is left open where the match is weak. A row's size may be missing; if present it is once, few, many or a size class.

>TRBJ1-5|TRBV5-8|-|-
TGTGCCAGCAGCTTTTCCGACAGGAGCAATCAGCCCCAGCATTTT
CASSFSDRSNQPQHF
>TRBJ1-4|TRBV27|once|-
TGTGCCAGCAGTCCATCTTCCGGGGGTTCTAATGAAAAACTGTTTTTT
CASSPSSGGSNEKLFF
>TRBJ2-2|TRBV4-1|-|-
TGCGCCAGCAGCCAAGACGGCGGGCCGAACACCGGGGAGCTGTTTTTT
CASSQDGGPNTGELFF
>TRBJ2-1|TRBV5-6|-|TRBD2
TGTGCCAGCAGCTCTAAAACCCGGACTAGCGGGAGCGTCAATGAGCAGTTCTTC
CASSSKTRTSGSVNEQFF
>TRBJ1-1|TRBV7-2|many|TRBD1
TGTGCCAGCAGCCAGCAGGGGGCCTCTGAAGCTTTCTTT
CASSQQGASEAFF
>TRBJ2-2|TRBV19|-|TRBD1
TGTGCCAGTAGGAGTAGACAGGGGCCGAACACCGGGGAGCTGTTTTTT
CASRSRQGPNTGELFF
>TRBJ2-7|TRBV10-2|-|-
TGCGCCAGCCGCTTCGCGGGGCACTACGAGCAGTACTTC
CASRFAGHYEQYF
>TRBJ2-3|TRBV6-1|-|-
TGTGCCAGCAGTGACGCAGGGGCAGATACGCAGTATTTT
CASSDAGADTQYF
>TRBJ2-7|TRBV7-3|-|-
TGTGCCAGCAGCTTGGCCGACTTACTTTACTCCTACGAGCAGTACTTC
CASSLADLLYSYEQYF
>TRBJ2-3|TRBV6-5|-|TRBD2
TGTGCCAGCACACGAGCGGGAGGGGATACGCAGTATTTT
CASTRAGGDTQYF
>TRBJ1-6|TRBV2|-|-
TGTGCCAGCAGTGTTCCGGGCTCCTATAATTCACCCCTCCACTTT
CASSVPGSYNSPLHF
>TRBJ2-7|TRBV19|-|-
TGTGCCAGTAGTGATGGACAGTCCTACGAGCAGTACTTC
CASSDGQSYEQYF
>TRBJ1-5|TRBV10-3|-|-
TGTGCCATCGGCGGTAGCAATCAGCCCCAGCATTTT
CAIGGSNQPQHF
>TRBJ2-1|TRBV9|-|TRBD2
TGTGCCAGCAGCCTACGGACTAGCGAATACAATGAGCAGTTCTTC
CASSLRTSEYNEQFF
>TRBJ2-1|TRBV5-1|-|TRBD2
TGCGCCAGCAGCCTAGGAGCGGGAGGTACACTCCAGCAGTTCTTC
CASSLGAGGTLQQFF
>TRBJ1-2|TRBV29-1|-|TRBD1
TGCAGCGTTGATGAAAGGGGGCTTAGGTATGGCTACACCTTC
CSVDERGLRYGYTF
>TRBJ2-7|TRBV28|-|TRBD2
TGTGCCAGCCACACTAGCGGGCCCTCCTACGAGCAGTACTTC
CASHTSGPSYEQYF
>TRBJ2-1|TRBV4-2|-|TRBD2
TGTGCCAGCAGCCTTAGCGGGAACTCCAATGAGCAGTTCTTC
CASSLSGNSNEQFF
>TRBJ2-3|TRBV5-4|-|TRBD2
TGTGCCAGCAGCGAAACTAGCGTGAGCACAGATACGCAGTATTTT
CASSETSVSTDTQYF
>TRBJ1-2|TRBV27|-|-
TGTGCCAGCAGTCCCAACGGGGGAGCTAACTATGGCTACACCTTC
CASSPNGGANYGYTF
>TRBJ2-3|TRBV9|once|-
TGTGCCAGCAGCGGGCCTACAGATACGCAGTATTTT
CASSGPTDTQYF
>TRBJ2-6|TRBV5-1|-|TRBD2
TGCGCCAGTAGGGGAGGGCAGGTCGATGGGGCCAACGTCCTGACTTTC
CASRGGQVDGANVLTF
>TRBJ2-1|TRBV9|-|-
TGTGCCAGCAGCGTAGCCACGCTAATTCCGGACATTGAGCAGTTCTTC
CASSVATLIPDIEQFF
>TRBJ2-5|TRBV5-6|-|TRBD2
TGTGCCAGCATGACCCAAGGAGGAGCGGGAGTTCTAGAGACCCAGTACTTC
CASMTQGGAGVLETQYF
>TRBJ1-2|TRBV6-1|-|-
TGTGCCAGCAGTGAAGCGGGGGGGACACCAGCTAACTATGGCTACACCTTC
CASSEAGGTPANYGYTF
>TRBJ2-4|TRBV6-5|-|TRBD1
TGTGCCACTGACAGGGGGTACGGCAAAAACATTCAGTACTTC
CATDRGYGKNIQYF
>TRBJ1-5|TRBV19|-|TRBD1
TGTGCCAGTAGTATATCCGGAGGGACAGGGAATCAGCCCCAGCATTTT
CASSISGGTGNQPQHF
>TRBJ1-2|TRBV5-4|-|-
TGTGCCAGCAGTTCGGACAGCTATGGCTACACCTTC
CASSSDSYGYTF
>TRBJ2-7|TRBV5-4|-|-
TGTGCCAGCAGCTTGGATCAGGGAACCAAACTCTACGAGCAGTACTTC
CASSLDQGTKLYEQYF
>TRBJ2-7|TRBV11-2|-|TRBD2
TGTGCCAGCAGCTTACTTGCGGGAGTCTCCTACGAGCAGTACTTC
CASSLLAGVSYEQYF
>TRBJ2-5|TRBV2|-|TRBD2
TGTGCCAGTGGACTAGCGGGAGGGGGGGAGACCCAGTACTTC
CASGLAGGGETQYF
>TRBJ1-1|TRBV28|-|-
TGTGCCAGCAGCGAACAACCTGAGGGGGAAAAAGAGCCTTTCTTT
CASSEQPEGEKEPFF
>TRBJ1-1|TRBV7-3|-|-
TGTGCCAGCAGCTTATCCGGGAACACTGAAGCTTTCTTT
CASSLSGNTEAFF
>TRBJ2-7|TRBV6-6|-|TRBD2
TGTGCCAGCAGCCCACTAGCGGGAAGGACCTACGAGCAGTACTTC
CASSPLAGRTYEQYF
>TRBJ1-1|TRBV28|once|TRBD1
TGTGCCGCCCGGACAGGCCGCCCAGGTAGAGCTTTCTTT
CAARTGRPGRAFF
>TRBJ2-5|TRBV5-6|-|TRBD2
TGTGCCAGCAGCCCCGGACTAGCGCGCCAAGAGACCCAGTACTTC
CASSPGLARQETQYF
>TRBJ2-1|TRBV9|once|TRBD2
TGTGCCAGCAGCGTAATCGGGACTAGCGCCTACAATGAGCAGTTCTTC
CASSVIGTSAYNEQFF
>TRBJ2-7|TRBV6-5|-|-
TGTGCCAGCAGTCCCCGGACAGTCGACTACGAGCAGTACTTC
CASSPRTVDYEQYF
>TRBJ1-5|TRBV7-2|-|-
TGTGCCAGCAGCTTAGCGGGGCAATCGGTGTATCAGCCCCAGCATTTT
CASSLAGQSVYQPQHF
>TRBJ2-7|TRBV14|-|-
TGTGCCAGCAGCCCCCTGGGTCTAGTCAGGGGCGAGCAGTACTTC
CASSPLGLVRGEQYF
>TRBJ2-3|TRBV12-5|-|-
TGTGCTAGTGGCTCTGGACAGCCCACAGATACGCAGTATTTT
CASGSGQPTDTQYF
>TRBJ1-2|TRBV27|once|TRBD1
TGTGCCACCTCGACAGGGGGCGGCCCAGGCTACACCTTC
CATSTGGGPGYTF
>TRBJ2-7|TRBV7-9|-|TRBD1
TGTGCCAGCAGCCACGACAGGGGGACCTACGAGCAGTACTTC
CASSHDRGTYEQYF
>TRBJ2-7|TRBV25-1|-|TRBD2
TGTGCCAGCAGTGATGCTTCTAGCGGCTCCTACGAGCAGTACTTC
CASSDASSGSYEQYF
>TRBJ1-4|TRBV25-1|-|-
TGTGCCAGCAGTTCCCAACGGACCCGGACTGGGCCCCGGGAAAAACTGTTTTTT
CASSSQRTRTGPREKLFF
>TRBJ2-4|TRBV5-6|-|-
TGTGCCAGCAGCTTGGTTTCTGTCAAGGAGAAAAACATTCAGTACTTC
CASSLVSVKEKNIQYF
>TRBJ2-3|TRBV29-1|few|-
TGCAGCGTTGGAGGCACAGATACGCAGTATTTT
CSVGGTDTQYF